The next 30 T cell receptor beta chains were all read from a single sample in a study of blood T cells in healthy people across ages. Then a second PCR, running about 6 to 11 cycles, was carried out with a sample-barcoded 5' primer and a J-beta primer mix. TCRdb reanalysed the 5' RACE reads using MiXCR and keeps one entry per CDR3 protein. This table holds approximately 800,000 distinct CDR3 sequences, around 34% found once. The sample consisted of blood. These receptors were taken from a man younger than 30 in good health.

The chain carries TRBV29-1 and TRBJ2-1, with D possibly matching TRBD2 (7 bases). The CDR3 loop spans 16 amino acids. Germline V gene sequence: CDR1 SQVTM, CDR2 ANQGSEA. Trimming left V 4 bases short and J 0 bases short, with 16 bases between. CDR3 bases: TGCAGCGTTGTGGGGGGGGGCGGGAGCTCCTACAATGAGCAGTTCTTC. As protein: CSVVGGGGSSYNEQFF.

The gene calls are TRBV24-1 and TRBJ2-1, with a possible D match to TRBD2 (5 bases). The CDR3 is made up of 11 amino acids. The V gene's germline CDR1 is KGHDR and CDR2 SFDVKD. Trimming removed 3 bases at V and 9 bases at J, with 5 bases between. CDR3 nucleotide sequence: TGTGCCACCAGTGATCGGGGTGAGCAGTTCTTC. Translated: CATSDRGEQFF.

This clonotype was counted a few times. The genes are TRBV25-1 and TRBJ2-1; the D gene is possibly TRBD2 (7 bases). V was pared by 3 bases and J by 10 bases, with 13 bases between. The length of the CDR3 is 13 residues. The V gene's germline CDR1 is MGHDK and CDR2 SYGVNS. CDR3 sequence reads: CASSDGGALEQFF. DNA for the CDR3: TGTGCCAGCAGTGATGGGGGGGCCCTGGAGCAGTTCTTC.

This rearrangement joins TRBV4-3 to TRBJ1-4; TRBD1 agrees at 12 bases. Germline V lookup: CDR1 LGHNA, CDR2 YSLEER. The CDR3 is 16 amino acids. Trimming removed 3 bases from V and 3 bases from J; junction bases left unmatched: 2. CDR3 sequence (DNA): TGCGCCAGCAGCCAGAGGGACAGGGGGCCTAATGAAAAACTGTTTTTT. Translation gives CASSQRDRGPNEKLFF.

The rearrangement uses TRBV9 and TRBJ2-7, with TRBD1 identical over 11 bases. Trimming removed 3 bases from V and 3 bases from J; junction bases left unmatched: 2. Germline-derived CDR1 and CDR2 are SGDLS and YYNGEE. The CDR3 contains 14 residues. The CDR3 DNA sequence: TGTGCCAGCAGCGAGGGGACAGGGGGCTACGAGCAGTACTTC. Encoded protein: CASSEGTGGYEQYF.

By its share, this clonotype is medium-sized. The CDR3 bases are TGCAGTGCTAGAGAAACGGGAGTTCGCGGGTACTATGGCTACACCTTC. This translates into CSARETGVRGYYGYTF. This chain links TRBV20-1 with TRBJ1-2; D unresolved. There are 16 residues in the CDR3. V lost 0 bases, J lost 3 bases, and 17 bases lay in between. Looked up from germline, CDR1 is DFQATT and CDR2 is SNEGSKA (reference sequence).

The chain links TRBV28 to TRBJ2-1; no clear D. CDR1 and CDR2 (germline): MDHEN, SYDVKM. This CDR3 is 12 amino acids long. V dropped 3 bases and J dropped 8 bases, with 8 bases sitting between them. DNA for the CDR3: TGTGCCAGCAGTTTTATCCTGGATGAGCAGTTCTTC. Translated, it gives CASSFILDEQFF.

The chain has TRBV20-1 and TRBJ2-1, with 7 bases identical to TRBD2. Germline CDR1 reads DFQATT; CDR2 reads SNEGSKA (reference sequence). The CDR3 covers 13 residues. After removal of 6 bases from V and 7 bases from J, the junction contained 9 bases not matched to a gene. The CDR3 DNA sequence: TGCAGTGCCCCGGTGGGGGGGGTTAATGAGCAGTTCTTC. It is translated as CSAPVGGVNEQFF.

This clonotype was observed a handful of times. The V and J genes are TRBV2 and TRBJ2-3, with D unclear. Trimming pared 6 bases from V and 2 bases from J, leaving 9 bases between. CDR3 size: 13 residues. Germline V gene lookup returns CDR1 SNHLY and CDR2 FYNNEI. The DNA of the CDR3 is TGTGCCAGCAGCCGGACCTACACAGATACGCAGTATTTT. As protein: CASSRTYTDTQYF.

This clonotype was picked up many times. This rearrangement joins TRBV7-9 to TRBJ1-6; D not certain. Per the germline V gene, CDR1 is SEHNR and CDR2 is FQNEAQ (reference sequence). V lost 7 bases and J 11 bases, leaving 18 bases between the germline ends. This CDR3 region has 14 residues. The CDR3 loop is CASTSGPAKAPLHF. The CDR3 coding sequence is TGTGCCAGCACCTCGGGTCCTGCAAAGGCACCCCTCCACTTT.

The chain links TRBV5-1 to TRBJ1-2; D is possibly TRBD1 (6 bases). The CDR3 spans 16 residues. Germline V gene lookup returns CDR1 SGHRS and CDR2 YFSETQ. Trimming took off 7 bases at V and 4 bases at J, with 23 bases between the two ends. CDR3 DNA: TGCGCCAGCTCCCCCGGGACACAACCCCTGGGCTATGGCTACACCTTC. It specifies CASSPGTQPLGYGYTF.

The CDR3 coding sequence is TGTGCCAGCAGTTTAATGCGGCGGGCCGCCAGGGTGAGCGTTCGACATACGCAGTATTTT. It specifies CASSLMRRAARVSVRHTQYF. This rearrangement joins TRBV28 to TRBJ2-3, with D perhaps TRBD1 or TRBD2 (5 bases each). Germline values: CDR1 MDHEN, CDR2 SYDVKM. The CDR3 is made up of 20 amino acids. The V and J ends lost 2 bases and 7 bases respectively, with 31 bases between them.

The rearrangement joins TRBV5-1 to TRBJ2-1, with D unclear. V was pared by 0 bases and J by 7 bases, with 11 bases between. CDR3 length equals 14 residues. Germline V gene data show CDR1 as SGHRS and CDR2 as YFSETQ. The CDR3 DNA reads as TGCGCCAGCAGCTTGGTATTTAGTGTGAATGAGCAGTTCTTC. Translation: CASSLVFSVNEQFF.

This chain uses TRBV4-3 with TRBJ1-3; perhaps TRBD1 as D (6 bases). The V end was cut by 0 bases, the J end by 4 bases, with 7 bases between. The germline gives CDR1 LGHNA, CDR2 YSLEER. This CDR3 comprises 14 residues. The CDR3 reads CASSQDDRGNTIYF. The CDR3 DNA reads as TGCGCCAGCAGCCAAGATGACAGGGGAAACACCATATATTTT.

This clonotype occurred a few times. This rearrangement joins TRBV20-1 to TRBJ2-1; D gene uncertain. This CDR3 has 10 residues. V was pared by 4 bases and J by 7 bases, with 5 bases between. Germline V CDR1 and CDR2: DFQATT, SNEGSKA (reference sequence). The CDR3 DNA follows: TGCAGTGCTAATAGTAATGAGCAGTTCTTC. Translation gives CSANSNEQFF.

A remark on this clonotype: A much larger clonotype is one base distant, so this may be a read error. The rearrangement joins TRBV2 to TRBJ2-1; 9 bases are a match to TRBD2. Germline lookup yields CDR1 SNHLY and CDR2 FYNNEI. J gave up 13 bases and V 6 bases, and 16 bases lay outside the gene matches. The CDR3 extends over 15 amino acids. This CDR3 reads CASRKRGAFMETQFF. DNA for the CDR3: TGTGCCAGCAGGAAGCGGGGGGCTTTTATGGAGACCCAGTTCTTC.

This sequence joins TRBV7-2 and TRBJ2-1; TRBD2 might be the D (6 bases). The CDR3 has 18 residues. Germline V lookup: CDR1 SGHTA, CDR2 FQGNSA. With 2 bases removed from V and 0 bases from J, the gap between germline ends came to 17 bases. This CDR3 reads CASSLPPGERSSYNEQFF. CDR3 bases: TGTGCCAGCAGCTTACCTCCGGGGGAGAGGAGCTCCTACAATGAGCAGTTCTTC. The full variable domain, completed using reference TRBV7-2 and TRBJ2-1, is GAGVSQSPSNKVTEKGKDVELRCDPISGHTALYWYRQSLGQGLEFLIYFQGNSAPDKSGLPSDRFSAERTGGSVSTLTIQRTQQEDSAVYLCASSLPPGERSSYNEQFFGPGTRLTVL.

This clonotype was seen only a few times. The chain carries TRBV12-1 and TRBJ1-5. TRBV12-1 is designated a pseudogene. This CDR3 region has 13 residues. The CDR3 spells CAMQGARDQPQHF. In DNA form, the CDR3 reads TGTGCCATGCAGGGAGCGCGAGATCAGCCCCAGCATTTT.

The chain has TRBV20-1 and TRBJ1-5; D gene ambiguous. In germline, CDR1 is DFQATT, CDR2 SNEGSKA (reference sequence). V lost 0 bases to trimming and J lost 0 bases, with 6 bases between them. The CDR3 spans 14 residues. The CDR3 protein is CSAREPNSNQPQHF. The CDR3 nucleotides are TGCAGTGCTAGAGAACCAAATAGCAATCAGCCCCAGCATTTT.

This clonotype has a count of ten or more. The gene calls are TRBV6-6 and TRBJ2-7, with unresolved D. Trimming left V 5 bases short and J 6 bases short, with 14 bases between. The CDR3 consists of 13 residues. Per the germline V gene, CDR1 is MNHNY and CDR2 is SVGAGI (reference sequence). CDR3 loop: CASSPLLPGEQYF. Written as DNA, the CDR3 is TGTGCCAGCAGTCCCCTCTTGCCTGGCGAGCAGTACTTC.

In this sample, this clonotype turned up a few times. The chain employs TRBV12-3 or TRBV12-4 and TRBJ1-1; D might be TRBD1 (5 bases). The V end lost 6 bases, the J end lost 0 bases, and 11 bases lay between the germline ends. The CDR3 contains 14 residues. The DNA for the CDR3 is TGTGCCAGCAGCCCGGCAGGGATGAACACTGAAGCTTTCTTT. Translating gives CASSPAGMNTEAFF.

The gene calls are TRBV3-1 and TRBJ2-1; D gene uncertain. V was pared by 0 bases and J by 1 base, with 4 bases between. Germline CDR1 is LGHDT and CDR2 is YNNKEL (reference sequence). This CDR3 has 14 residues. Here the CDR3 reads CASSQDWSYNEQFF. The CDR3 DNA reads TGTGCCAGCAGCCAAGATTGGTCCTACAATGAGCAGTTCTTC.

In regard to this clonotype: A read error may produce the germline difference seen at one junction end. This CDR3 is CTSNPGTGSREQYF. The CDR3 DNA reads as TGTACCAGCAACCCCGGGACAGGGTCCAGGGAGCAGTACTTC. V usage is TRBV7-9 and J usage is TRBJ2-5; TRBD1 agrees at 9 bases. The CDR3 totals 14 residues. Per the germline V gene, CDR1 is SEHNR and CDR2 is FQNEAQ (reference sequence).

Of note for this clonotype: Being one base from a much bigger clone, this may be a read error. The chain carries TRBV7-2 and TRBJ2-5, with TRBD2 as a possible D gene (6 bases). Trimming took 2 bases from V and 2 from J, leaving 15 bases between them. CDR3 length: 16 amino acids. CDR1 SGHTA and CDR2 FQGNSA come from the germline V gene. DNA of the CDR3: TGTGCCAGCAGCTTAAGCGGGCTGGGAAAACAAGAGACCCAGTACTTC. Protein sequence: CASSLSGLGKQETQYF.

This clonotype was counted only a few times. The chain is built from TRBV20-1 and TRBJ2-3; TRBD2 matches 8 bases. Trimming removed 5 bases from V and 2 bases from J; junction bases left unmatched: 9. The CDR3 is made up of 15 amino acids. Germline V gives CDR1 DFQATT, CDR2 SNEGSKA (reference sequence). CDR3 sequence: CSAQRQRGNTDTQYF. CDR3 DNA sequence: TGCAGTGCTCAACGGCAGCGGGGGAACACAGATACGCAGTATTTT.

In nucleotides, the CDR3 is TGTGCCAGCAGTTTAGTTCGGGGGATGAGTGAGACCCAGTACTTC. It is translated as CASSLVRGMSETQYF. V and J are TRBV12-3 or TRBV12-4 and TRBJ2-5; TRBD2 is a possible D gene (6 bases). The CDR3 spans 15 residues. Between the trimmed V and J ends, which lost 1 base and 5 bases, there was a span of 14 bases.

The sample holds a few counts of this clonotype. The rearrangement joins TRBV12-5 to TRBJ1-2; a possible D gene is TRBD1 (6 bases). The V gene lost 2 bases and the J gene lost 3 bases, with 16 bases spanning the gap. The CDR3 runs 16 residues. Germline CDR1 and CDR2: LGHNT and FRNRAP. In nucleotides, the CDR3 is TGTGCTAGTGGTTTGTTGATCGGGGGGCGCGACTATGGCTACACCTTC. It translates to CASGLLIGGRDYGYTF.

The table lists this clonotype with a few counts. The chain employs TRBV7-8 and TRBJ1-2; TRBD1 is a possible D gene (6 bases). The CDR3 sequence is 13 residues long. Germline loops: CDR1 SGHVS, CDR2 FQNEAQ. The germline V and J ends were trimmed by 4 bases and 8 bases, with 14 bases remaining between them. The CDR3, as DNA: TGTGCCAGCAGCTCATCGACAGGTCGGGGCTACACCTTC. This encodes CASSSSTGRGYTF. Full variable domain (missing parts from reference TRBV7-8 and TRBJ1-2): GAGVSQSPRYKVAKRGQDVALRCDPISGHVSLFWYQQALGQGPEFLTYFQNEAQLDKSGLPSDRFFAERPEGSVSTLKIQRTQQEDSAVYLCASSSSTGRGYTFGSGTRLTVV.

There are many counts of this clonotype. V is TRBV5-5 and J is TRBJ1-2; 8 nucleotides match TRBD1. This CDR3 has 16 residues. Germline CDR1 is SGHKS and CDR2 is YYEKEE (reference sequence). Trimming at V came to 4 bases and at J to 2 bases, leaving 10 bases not matched to a gene. This CDR3 is CASSLRTGTLNYGYTF. The CDR3 DNA is TGTGCCAGCAGCCTAAGGACAGGGACTTTAAACTATGGCTACACCTTC.

There are a few counts of this clonotype. This rearrangement joins TRBV12-3 or TRBV12-4 to TRBJ1-2; TRBD1 matches at 9 bases. The CDR3 is 17 amino acids. V lost 3 bases and J lost 0; bases outside the gene matches: 8. CDR3 DNA: TGTGCCAGCAGTTTGGGCGGGGACAGGGCGGCTAACTATGGCTACACCTTC. Protein product: CASSLGGDRAANYGYTF.